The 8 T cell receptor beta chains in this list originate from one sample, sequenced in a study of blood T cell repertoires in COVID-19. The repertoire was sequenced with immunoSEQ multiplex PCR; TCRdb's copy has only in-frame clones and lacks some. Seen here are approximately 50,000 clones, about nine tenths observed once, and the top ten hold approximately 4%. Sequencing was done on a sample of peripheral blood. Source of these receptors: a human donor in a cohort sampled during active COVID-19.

In nucleotides, the CDR3 is TGTGCCAGCAGTTACGGGAGGGCAGGGACAGATACGCAGTATTTT. It encodes CASSYGRAGTDTQYF. The chain has TRBV6-5 and TRBJ2-3; 7 bases are shared with TRBD2. Trimming took 2 bases from V and 3 from J; bases not matched to a gene: 5. The CDR3 spans 15 residues. Germline lookup yields CDR1 MNHEY and CDR2 SVGAGI.

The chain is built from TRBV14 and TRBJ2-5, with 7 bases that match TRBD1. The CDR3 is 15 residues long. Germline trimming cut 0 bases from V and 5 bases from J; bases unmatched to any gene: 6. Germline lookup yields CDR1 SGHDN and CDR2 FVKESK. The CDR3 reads CASSQDAGGGETQYF. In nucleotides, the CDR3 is TGTGCCAGCAGCCAAGATGCAGGGGGTGGTGAGACCCAGTACTTC.

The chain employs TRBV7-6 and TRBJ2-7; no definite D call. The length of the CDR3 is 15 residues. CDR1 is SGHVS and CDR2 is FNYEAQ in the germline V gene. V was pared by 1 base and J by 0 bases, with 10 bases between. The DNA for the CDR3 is TGTGCCAGCAGCTTAGGAGGTTTTAGCTCCTACGAGCAGTACTTC. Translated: CASSLGGFSSYEQYF.

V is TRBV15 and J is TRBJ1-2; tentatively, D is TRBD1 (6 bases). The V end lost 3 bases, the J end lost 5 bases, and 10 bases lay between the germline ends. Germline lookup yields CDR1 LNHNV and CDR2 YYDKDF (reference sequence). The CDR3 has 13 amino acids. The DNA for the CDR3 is TGTGCCACCAGCAGGGACAGCTTGTATGGCTACACCTTC. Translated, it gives CATSRDSLYGYTF.

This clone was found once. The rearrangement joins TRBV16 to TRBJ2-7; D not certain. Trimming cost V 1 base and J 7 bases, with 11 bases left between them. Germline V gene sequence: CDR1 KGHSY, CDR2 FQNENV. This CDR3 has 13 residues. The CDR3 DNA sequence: TGTGCCAGCAGCCAATTGTTTGGCGGAGAGCAGTACTTC. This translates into CASSQLFGGEQYF. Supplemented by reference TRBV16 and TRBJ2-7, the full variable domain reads GEEVAQTPKHLVRGEGQKAKLYCAPIKGHSYVFWYQQVLKNEFKFLISFQNENVFDETGMPKERFSAKCLPNSPCSLEIQATKLEDSAVYFCASSQLFGGEQYFGPGTRLTVT.

CDR3 DNA: TGTGCCAGCAGTTTATGGGGGCGGGGCTCCTACGAGCAGTACTTC. It specifies CASSLWGRGSYEQYF. The J gene is TRBJ2-7, the V gene TRBV28; D might be TRBD2 (6 bases). In germline, CDR1 is MDHEN, CDR2 SYDVKM. The length of the CDR3 is 15 residues. The germline V and J ends were trimmed by 0 bases and 0 bases, with 9 bases remaining between them.

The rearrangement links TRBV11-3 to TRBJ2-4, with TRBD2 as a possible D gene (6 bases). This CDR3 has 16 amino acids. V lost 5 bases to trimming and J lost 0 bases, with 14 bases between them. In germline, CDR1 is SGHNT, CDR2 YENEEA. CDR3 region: CASSPRAGRAKNIQYF. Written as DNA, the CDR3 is TGTGCCAGCAGCCCCCGAGCGGGTCGAGCCAAAAACATTCAGTACTTC.

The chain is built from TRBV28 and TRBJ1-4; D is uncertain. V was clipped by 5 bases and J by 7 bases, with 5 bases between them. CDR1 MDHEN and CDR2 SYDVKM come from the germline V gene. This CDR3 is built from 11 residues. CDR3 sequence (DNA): TGTGCCAGCAGTATCCTTGAAAAACTGTTTTTT. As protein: CASSILEKLFF.